This T cell receptor (beta chain) was identified in a study of control samples from healthy donors and cancer patients. The method was immunoSEQ multiplex PCR; TCRdb's version includes in-frame clones alone and lacks a portion of them. The sample holds about 170,000 clones; approximately 90% are singletons and the top ten take 12%. CDR1 SQVTM and CDR2 ANQGSEA come from the germline V gene. V shed 4 bases, J shed 4 bases, and the junction held 7 bases outside the gene matches. The CDR3 loop spans 14 amino acids. Sequencing input: blood. This chain links TRBV29-1 with TRBJ1-2, with TRBD1 matching 9 bases. The clonotype comes from a man under 40 in good health. The CDR3 here is CSVVGQGSSYGYTF. DNA of the CDR3: TGCAGCGTTGTGGGACAGGGCTCATCCTATGGCTACACCTTC.